This T cell receptor beta chain derives from a study of blood T cells in healthy people across ages. Study conclusions and caveats: Possibly confounding the expanded clonotype changes was the fact that donor CMV status was unknown.

Per germline, CDR1 SGHKS and CDR2 YYEKEE (reference sequence). This CDR3 contains 13 residues. Trimming removed 0 bases at V and 4 bases at J, with 7 bases between. This clonotype was counted only a few times. Its target is unknown. The donors, healthy Caucasians from Russia, were aged roughly 6 to 90. Drawn from each donor were 8.5 to 10 milliliters of peripheral blood. Next came a second PCR, run for roughly 6 to 11 cycles, which used a sample-barcoded 5' primer along with a J-beta primer mix. TCRdb called the 5' RACE reads again in MiXCR, with one record for every CDR3 protein. The sample gives about 1,500,000 distinct CDR3 sequences, approximately 42% of which show up once; approximately 7.9% is in the top ten.

Sequenced input: blood. The chain couples TRBV5-5 to TRBJ1-1, with D maybe TRBD1 (5 bases). The source of this sequence is a woman aged 18-35 years in good health. This CDR3 is CASSLARATEAFF. CDR3 DNA sequence: TGTGCCAGCAGCTTGGCCAGGGCCACTGAAGCTTTCTTT.